This is a list of T cell receptor beta chains from one sample in a study of blood T cell repertoires in COVID-19. Sequencing used immunoSEQ multiplex PCR; TCRdb keeps in-frame clones, though not all of them. The repertoire holds approximately 350,000 clones, approximately 82% seen once, with about 3% in the top ten. The sequenced material came from peripheral blood. The receptors derive from a young man with active or convalescent COVID-19. The CDR3 runs from the conserved cysteine through the conserved F or W. D genes are given only for firm matches. Clone size is shown for a subset of rows, as once, few, many or a class of expanded clone.

CDR3aa: CASSVGRERNNEQFF
CDR3nt: TGTGCCAGCAGCGTAGGGCGGGAGAGGAACAATGAGCAGTTCTTC
j_gene: TRBJ2-1
d_gene: TRBD2
v_gene: TRBV9
len: 15
abundance: NA

CDR3aa: CASSLVGTTTYEQYF
CDR3nt: TGTGCCAGCAGTTTGGTCGGGACTACCACCTACGAGCAGTACTTC
j_gene: TRBJ2-7
d_gene: TRBD2
v_gene: TRBV27
len: 15
abundance: few

CDR3aa: CASVLGNSGANVLTF
CDR3nt: TGTGCTAGTGTCCTAGGCAACTCTGGGGCCAACGTCCTGACTTTC
j_gene: TRBJ2-6
d_gene: NA
v_gene: TRBV12-5
len: 15
abundance: NA

CDR3aa: CASSPVPGLAGEQYF
CDR3nt: TGTGCCAGCAGCCCGGTACCGGGACTAGCGGGAGAGCAGTACTTC
j_gene: TRBJ2-7
d_gene: TRBD2
v_gene: TRBV7-6
len: 15
abundance: NA

CDR3aa: CASSQGQGLDTQYF
CDR3nt: TGTGCCAGCAGCCAGGGACAGGGTCTAGATACGCAGTATTTT
j_gene: TRBJ2-3
d_gene: TRBD1
v_gene: TRBV3-1/TRBV3-2
len: 14
abundance: once

CDR3aa: CASSLGLRQSTDTQYF
CDR3nt: TGTGCCAGCAGCTTGGGCCTCCGCCAGAGCACAGATACGCAGTATTTT
j_gene: TRBJ2-3
d_gene: NA
v_gene: TRBV5-4
len: 16
abundance: NA

CDR3aa: CASSIRQGANIQYF
CDR3nt: TGTGCCAGTAGTATCCGACAGGGGGCGAACATTCAGTACTTC
j_gene: TRBJ2-4
d_gene: TRBD1
v_gene: TRBV19
len: 14
abundance: NA

CDR3aa: CASSSVGGGIDEQYF
CDR3nt: TGCGCCAGCAGCTCCGTTGGCGGGGGAATTGACGAGCAGTACTTC
j_gene: TRBJ2-7
d_gene: TRBD2
v_gene: TRBV5-1
len: 15
abundance: many

CDR3aa: CASSSGLAGTDTQYF
CDR3nt: TGTGCCAGCAGCTCGGGACTAGCGGGGACAGATACGCAGTATTTT
j_gene: TRBJ2-3
d_gene: TRBD2
v_gene: TRBV7-2
len: 15
abundance: NA

CDR3aa: CSASEEETQYF
CDR3nt: TGCAGTGCTAGCGAAGAGGAGACCCAGTACTTC
j_gene: TRBJ2-5
d_gene: NA
v_gene: TRBV20-1
len: 11
abundance: NA

CDR3aa: CASSPAGGDQFTGELFF
CDR3nt: TGCGCCAGCAGCCCAGCGGGGGGGGACCAATTCACCGGGGAGCTGTTTTTT
j_gene: TRBJ2-2
d_gene: TRBD2
v_gene: TRBV5-1
len: 17
abundance: NA

CDR3aa: CASSPTGTTYEQYF
CDR3nt: TGCGCCAGCAGCCCCACTGGCACTACCTACGAGCAGTACTTC
j_gene: TRBJ2-7
d_gene: NA
v_gene: TRBV5-1
len: 14
abundance: NA

CDR3aa: CASSLGRSSGNTIYF
CDR3nt: TGTGCCAGCAGCTTAGGCCGGAGCTCTGGAAACACCATATATTTT
j_gene: TRBJ1-3
d_gene: NA
v_gene: TRBV7-8
len: 15
abundance: NA

CDR3aa: CASGGQGTGYTF
CDR3nt: TGTGCCAGCGGCGGACAGGGAACCGGCTACACCTTC
j_gene: TRBJ1-2
d_gene: TRBD1
v_gene: TRBV6-5
len: 12
abundance: NA

CDR3aa: CASSEGGLYNEQFF
CDR3nt: TGTGCCAGCAGCGAGGGGGGGCTCTACAATGAGCAGTTCTTC
j_gene: TRBJ2-1
d_gene: NA
v_gene: TRBV9
len: 14
abundance: NA

CDR3aa: CAIRGAPTYNSPLHF
CDR3nt: TGTGCCATCAGGGGGGCCCCGACCTATAATTCACCCCTCCACTTT
j_gene: TRBJ1-6
d_gene: NA
v_gene: TRBV10-3
len: 15
abundance: NA

CDR3aa: CASSRLAGATLQETQYF
CDR3nt: TGTGCCAGCAGCCGACTAGCGGGAGCGACCCTACAAGAGACCCAGTACTTC
j_gene: TRBJ2-5
d_gene: TRBD2
v_gene: TRBV3-1/TRBV3-2
len: 17
abundance: NA

CDR3aa: CSVHSGGEAFF
CDR3nt: TGCAGCGTTCACTCCGGCGGTGAGGCTTTCTTT
j_gene: TRBJ1-1
d_gene: NA
v_gene: TRBV29-1
len: 11
abundance: NA

CDR3aa: CATSRDRQGVSGYTF
CDR3nt: TGTGCCACCAGCAGAGATAGACAGGGGGTTAGTGGCTACACCTTC
j_gene: TRBJ1-2
d_gene: TRBD1
v_gene: TRBV15
len: 15
abundance: NA

CDR3aa: CASSFPSGVYNEQFF
CDR3nt: TGTGCCAGCAGTTTCCCTAGCGGGGTATACAATGAGCAGTTCTTC
j_gene: TRBJ2-1
d_gene: TRBD2
v_gene: TRBV6-5
len: 15
abundance: NA

CDR3aa: CASSQENRANSPLHF
CDR3nt: TGCGCCAGCAGCCAAGAGAACAGGGCGAATTCACCCCTCCACTTT
j_gene: TRBJ1-6
d_gene: NA
v_gene: TRBV4-3
len: 15
abundance: NA

CDR3aa: CAGYKQGDYGYTF
CDR3nt: TGTGCCGGATATAAACAGGGTGACTATGGCTACACCTTC
j_gene: TRBJ1-2
d_gene: NA
v_gene: TRBV28
len: 13
abundance: NA

CDR3aa: CASSLSGGRGYTF
CDR3nt: TGTGCCAGCAGTTTGTCAGGGGGACGGGGCTACACCTTC
j_gene: TRBJ1-2
d_gene: TRBD1
v_gene: TRBV12-3/TRBV12-4
len: 13
abundance: NA

CDR3aa: CASSYHRDRGLSGYTF
CDR3nt: TGTGCCAGCAGTTACCACCGGGACAGGGGGCTCAGTGGCTACACCTTC
j_gene: TRBJ1-2
d_gene: TRBD1
v_gene: TRBV27
len: 16
abundance: NA

CDR3aa: CASSSGQGSNQPQHF
CDR3nt: TGTGCCAGCAGTTCGGGACAGGGTAGCAATCAGCCCCAGCATTTT
j_gene: TRBJ1-5
d_gene: TRBD1
v_gene: TRBV28
len: 15
abundance: NA

CDR3aa: CASSLGIAISYEQYF
CDR3nt: TGTGCCAGCAGCTTAGGGATAGCAATCTCGTACGAGCAGTACTTC
j_gene: TRBJ2-7
d_gene: NA
v_gene: TRBV11-2
len: 15
abundance: NA

CDR3aa: CASSSRSTSGGYSYNEQFF
CDR3nt: TGCGCCAGCAGCTCCCGCTCGACTAGCGGGGGATACTCCTACAATGAGCAGTTCTTC
j_gene: TRBJ2-1
d_gene: TRBD2
v_gene: TRBV5-1
len: 19
abundance: NA

CDR3aa: CASSPNYGQGASEAFF
CDR3nt: TGTGCCAGCTCACCAAATTACGGACAGGGGGCCTCTGAAGCTTTCTTT
j_gene: TRBJ1-1
d_gene: TRBD1
v_gene: TRBV18
len: 16
abundance: few

CDR3aa: CASTEMGTDTQYF
CDR3nt: TGCGCCAGTACAGAAATGGGCACAGATACGCAGTATTTT
j_gene: TRBJ2-3
d_gene: NA
v_gene: TRBV10-2
len: 13
abundance: NA

CDR3aa: CASSENSGSGYGYTF
CDR3nt: TGTGCCAGCAGTGAAAATTCAGGGTCCGGCTATGGCTACACCTTC
j_gene: TRBJ1-2
d_gene: NA
v_gene: TRBV6-1
len: 15
abundance: NA

CDR3aa: CASSESTRDYEQFF
CDR3nt: TGCGCCAGCAGTGAGTCGACTCGGGACTATGAGCAGTTCTTC
j_gene: TRBJ2-1
d_gene: NA
v_gene: TRBV10-2
len: 14
abundance: NA

CDR3aa: CASSIGGRGNEQFF
CDR3nt: TGTGCCAGTAGTATCGGCGGGAGAGGGAATGAGCAGTTCTTC
j_gene: TRBJ2-1
d_gene: TRBD2
v_gene: TRBV19
len: 14
abundance: NA

CDR3aa: CASSPWTSGRPSYNEQFF
CDR3nt: TGTGCCAGCAGCCCCTGGACTAGCGGGAGGCCCTCCTACAATGAGCAGTTCTTC
j_gene: TRBJ2-1
d_gene: TRBD2
v_gene: TRBV7-3
len: 18
abundance: once

CDR3aa: CASSQDGGMFYGYTF
CDR3nt: TGCGCCAGCAGCCAAGATGGAGGGATGTTCTATGGCTACACCTTC
j_gene: TRBJ1-2
d_gene: NA
v_gene: TRBV4-1
len: 15
abundance: NA

CDR3aa: CASSVAGRDMDEQFF
CDR3nt: TGTGCCAGCAGCGTAGCCGGCAGGGACATGGATGAGCAGTTCTTC
j_gene: TRBJ2-1
d_gene: NA
v_gene: TRBV9
len: 15
abundance: NA

CDR3aa: CASSDPDRVGIWDEQYF
CDR3nt: TGTGCCAGCAGTGATCCGGACAGGGTGGGGATCTGGGACGAGCAGTACTTC
j_gene: TRBJ2-7
d_gene: TRBD1
v_gene: TRBV6-1
len: 17
abundance: NA

CDR3aa: CASSDQGKRHNEQFF
CDR3nt: TGTGCCAGCAGTGATCAGGGTAAAAGGCACAATGAGCAGTTCTTC
j_gene: TRBJ2-1
d_gene: NA
v_gene: TRBV6-1
len: 15
abundance: NA

CDR3aa: CASSEERSSGNTIYF
CDR3nt: TGTGCCAGCAGTGAAGAACGGAGCTCTGGAAACACCATATATTTT
j_gene: TRBJ1-3
d_gene: NA
v_gene: TRBV2
len: 15
abundance: NA

CDR3aa: CASSQPQVYEQYF
CDR3nt: TGCGCCAGCAGCCAACCTCAGGTCTACGAGCAGTACTTC
j_gene: TRBJ2-7
d_gene: NA
v_gene: TRBV4-1
len: 13
abundance: NA

CDR3aa: CASNDPGDTEAFF
CDR3nt: TGTGCCAGTAATGACCCGGGGGACACTGAAGCTTTCTTT
j_gene: TRBJ1-1
d_gene: NA
v_gene: TRBV19
len: 13
abundance: NA

CDR3aa: CASSQVILLAGVKDTQYF
CDR3nt: TGCGCCAGCAGCCAAGTAATCTTACTAGCGGGAGTGAAAGATACGCAGTATTTT
j_gene: TRBJ2-3
d_gene: TRBD2
v_gene: TRBV4-1
len: 18
abundance: NA

CDR3aa: CASSVHAVSGSGADTQYF
CDR3nt: TGTGCCAGCAGTGTTCACGCCGTTAGCGGGTCCGGGGCGGATACGCAGTATTTT
j_gene: TRBJ2-3
d_gene: TRBD2
v_gene: TRBV6-4
len: 18
abundance: NA

CDR3aa: CASSLAEGRLVYGYTF
CDR3nt: TGTGCCAGCAGCTTAGCGGAGGGACGGCTAGTCTATGGCTACACCTTC
j_gene: TRBJ1-2
d_gene: NA
v_gene: TRBV7-9
len: 16
abundance: few

CDR3aa: CASSRTRDRALLFF
CDR3nt: TGTGCCAGCAGTCGGACCCGTGACAGGGCTTTGCTGTTTTTT
j_gene: TRBJ1-4
d_gene: TRBD1
v_gene: TRBV6-6
len: 14
abundance: NA

CDR3aa: CASSQEGRQGTDTQYF
CDR3nt: TGCGCCAGCAGCCAGGAGGGTCGACAGGGTACAGATACGCAGTATTTT
j_gene: TRBJ2-3
d_gene: NA
v_gene: TRBV5-1
len: 16
abundance: NA